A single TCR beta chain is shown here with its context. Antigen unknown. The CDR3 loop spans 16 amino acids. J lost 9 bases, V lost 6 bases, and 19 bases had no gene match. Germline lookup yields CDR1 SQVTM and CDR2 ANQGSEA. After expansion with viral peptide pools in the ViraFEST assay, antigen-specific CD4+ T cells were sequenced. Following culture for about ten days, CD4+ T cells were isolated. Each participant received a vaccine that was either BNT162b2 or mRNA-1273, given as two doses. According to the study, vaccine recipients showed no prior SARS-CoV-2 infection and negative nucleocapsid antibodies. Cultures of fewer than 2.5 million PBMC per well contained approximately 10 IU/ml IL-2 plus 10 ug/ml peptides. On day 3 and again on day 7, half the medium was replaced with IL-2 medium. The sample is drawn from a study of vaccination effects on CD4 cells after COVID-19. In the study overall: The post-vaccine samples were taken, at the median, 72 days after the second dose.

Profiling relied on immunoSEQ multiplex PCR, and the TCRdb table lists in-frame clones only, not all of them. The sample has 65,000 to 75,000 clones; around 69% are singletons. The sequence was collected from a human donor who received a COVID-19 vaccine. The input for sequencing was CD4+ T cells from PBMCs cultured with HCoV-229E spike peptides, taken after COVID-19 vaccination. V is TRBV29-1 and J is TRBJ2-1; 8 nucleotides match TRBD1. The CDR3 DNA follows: TGCAGCGTGGCCACCGCCAGGACAGGGCAGCGCCGTGAGCAGTTCTTC. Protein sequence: CSVATARTGQRREQFF.